This T cell receptor beta chain was identified during a study of CD8+ T cells in alopecia areata. The study, taken as a whole, reports: When scalp samples are sequenced, resident alphabeta T cells of normal skin are also captured.

RNA extraction was followed by reverse transcription into cDNA, which acted as the sequencing template. Produced via immunoSEQ multiplex PCR; TCRdb's table is partial and in-frame only. The sample contains 120,000 to 150,000 clones, about 87% of which appear only once. A remark on this clone: Its specificity is not known.

This CDR3 comprises 15 residues. Between the trimmed V and J ends, which lost 0 bases and 3 bases, there was a span of 9 bases. Germline V gene data show CDR1 as MNHNY and CDR2 as SVGAGI (reference sequence). The sample was CD8+ T cells sorted from blood, taken at week 0. The receptor comes from a human donor with alopecia areata. The chain recombines TRBV6-6 with TRBJ1-5; tentative D call: TRBD1 (5 bases). CDR3 coding DNA: TGTGCCAGCAGTTACTCGGGGGAACTCAATCAGCCCCAGCATTTT. This gives the protein CASSYSGELNQPQHF.